Presented here are 15 T cell receptor beta chains from one specimen sequenced in a study of control samples from healthy donors and cancer patients. Produced via immunoSEQ multiplex PCR; TCRdb's table is partial and in-frame only. The sample contains 99,000 or so clones, 80% to 90% of which appear only once. Sequencing used blood. The source of these receptors is a woman in her forties or fifties in good health.

The chain has TRBV28 and TRBJ1-2, with D unresolved. The CDR3 sequence is 13 residues long. V was clipped by 1 base and J by 8 bases, with 11 bases between them. The V gene's germline CDR1 is MDHEN and CDR2 SYDVKM. For the CDR3, the DNA is TGTGCCAGCAGTTTATTCCGGATCGACGGCTACACCTTC. Its protein is CASSLFRIDGYTF.

The chain couples TRBV3-1 (or the pseudogene TRBV3-2) to TRBJ2-1; D not certain. V was clipped by 1 base and J by 9 bases, with 7 bases between them. Germline V lookup: CDR1 LGHDT, CDR2 YNNKEL (reference sequence). The CDR3 is 12 residues long. CDR3 sequence reads: CASSQVWGEQFF. CDR3 coding DNA: TGTGCCAGCAGCCAAGTGTGGGGTGAGCAGTTCTTC.

The gene calls are TRBV19 and TRBJ1-2; 10 bases are a match to TRBD1. CDR3 length: 17 residues. Germline V CDR1 and CDR2: LNHDA, SQIVND (reference sequence). Trimming removed 0 bases from V and 2 bases from J; junction bases left unmatched: 6. CDR3 nucleotides: TGTGCCAGTAGTATAGATACCGGGACAGGGGTCAACTATGGCTACACCTTC. Residues: CASSIDTGTGVNYGYTF. Looking up the rest from reference TRBV19 and TRBJ1-2 gives the full variable domain: DGGITQSPKYLFRKEGQNVTLSCEQNLNHDAMYWYRQDPGQGLRLIYYSQIVNDFQKGDIAEGYSVSREKKESFPLTVTSAQKNPTAFYLCASSIDTGTGVNYGYTFGSGTRLTVV.

The CDR3 bases are TGTGCCAGCAGTTACGTTACAGGAGCCCCTTACAATGAGCAGTTCTTC. Its protein product is CASSYVTGAPYNEQFF. This chain joins TRBV6-5 and TRBJ2-1; possible D gene TRBD1, 5 bases. Germline CDR1 and CDR2: MNHEY and SVGAGI. Trimming took 2 bases from V and 4 from J, leaving 15 bases between them. This CDR3 spans 16 amino acids.

J is TRBJ1-1 and V is TRBV6-2 or TRBV6-3; D gene uncertain. This CDR3 has 14 amino acids. The germline V gene encodes CDR1 MNHEY and CDR2 SVGEGT. With 0 bases removed from V and 5 bases from J, the gap between germline ends came to 10 bases. CDR3 protein: CASSYSRGTTEAFF. The CDR3 DNA reads TGTGCCAGCAGTTACTCCCGGGGTACGACTGAAGCTTTCTTT.

This chain connects TRBV4-3 to TRBJ1-3; tentatively, D is TRBD1 (5 bases). V lost 5 bases and J lost 4, with 15 bases in between. Germline loops: CDR1 LGHNA, CDR2 YSLEER. This CDR3 region has 15 residues. The chain's CDR3 is CASSAGGGIGNTIYF. DNA of the CDR3: TGCGCCAGCAGCGCCGGGGGGGGTATCGGAAACACCATATATTTT.

The chain combines TRBV9 with TRBJ2-1, with D unclear. The CDR3 has 13 residues. Germline CDR1 SGDLS, CDR2 YYNGEE. The V gene lost 0 bases and the J gene lost 9 bases, with 10 bases spanning the gap. The CDR3 loop reads CASSVVGYGEQFF. CDR3 nucleotide sequence: TGTGCCAGCAGCGTAGTAGGGTACGGTGAGCAGTTCTTC.

The gene calls are TRBV28 and TRBJ1-6; 9 nucleotides agree with TRBD1. This CDR3 region has 16 residues. The germline V gene has CDR1 MDHEN and CDR2 SYDVKM. Unmatched junction bases numbered 15, after V lost 5 bases and J lost 13 bases. The CDR3 loop reads CASSQHTGGASPPLHF. The CDR3 nucleotides read TGTGCCAGCAGTCAGCACACAGGGGGCGCTTCACCCCCCCTCCACTTT.

As concerns this clone: A junction boundary mismatches the germline segment, possibly from a read error. The same CDR3 arises from other DNA sequences in this sample as well. The J gene is TRBJ1-2, the V gene TRBV7-2, with D possibly TRBD1 on 6 matching bases. This CDR3 region has 14 residues. Germline-derived CDR1 and CDR2 are SGHTA and FQGNSA. Here the CDR3 DNA reads TGCGCCAGCAGCGAGGGGAACAGGGTTGATGGCTACACCTTC. Amino acid sequence: CASSEGNRVDGYTF. The full variable domain, with the rest looked up from reference TRBV7-2 and TRBJ1-2, is GAGVSQSPSNKVTEKGKDVELRCDPISGHTALYWYRQSLGQGLEFLIYFQGNSAPDKSGLPSDRFSAERTGGSVSTLTIQRTQQEDSAVYLCASSEGNRVDGYTFGSGTRLTVV.

The V gene is TRBV28, the J gene TRBJ2-3, with TRBD2 as a possible D gene (6 bases). CDR3 length: 13 residues. V was shortened by 6 bases and J by 7 bases, with 14 bases between the two germline ends. Germline V CDR1 and CDR2: MDHEN, SYDVKM. This chain's CDR3 is CASSLGGLNTQYF. Written as DNA, the CDR3 is TGTGCCAGCAGCCTGGGAGGTTTGAATACGCAGTATTTT. Full variable domain (missing parts from reference TRBV28 and TRBJ2-3): DVKVTQSSRYLVKRTGEKVFLECVQDMDHENMFWYRQDPGLGLRLIYFSYDVKMKEKGDIPEGYSVSREKKERFSLILESASTNQTSMYLCASSLGGLNTQYFGPGTRLTVL.

With respect to this clone: One junction end disagrees with the germline gene, perhaps due to a read error. The chain joins TRBV28 to TRBJ2-3; TRBD1 aligns across 7 bases. Germline V gives CDR1 MDHEN, CDR2 SYDVKM. The length of the CDR3 is 13 residues. CDR3 coding DNA: TGTGCCAGCAGCTGGACAGGCACCGATACGCAGTATTTT. This translates into CASSWTGTDTQYF.

The V and J genes are TRBV19 and TRBJ2-1; 9 nucleotides match TRBD2. The CDR3 sequence is 13 residues long. Trimming at V came to 7 bases and at J to 10 bases, leaving 8 bases not matched to a gene. Germline values: CDR1 LNHDA, CDR2 SQIVND (reference sequence). Written as DNA, the CDR3 is TGTGCCAGTATGGGGACTAGCCAAAGGGAGCAGTTCTTC. It translates to CASMGTSQREQFF.

V gene TRBV19 combines with J gene TRBJ1-2; the D is unclear. V was cut by 4 bases and J by 5 bases, with 14 bases left in between. The CDR3 covers 14 residues. The germline V gene encodes CDR1 LNHDA and CDR2 SQIVND (reference sequence). CDR3: CASSTLGNDYGYTF. CDR3 sequence (DNA): TGTGCCAGTAGTACCCTAGGCAACGATTATGGCTACACCTTC.

This chain uses TRBV2 with TRBJ2-1; D is possibly TRBD1 (6 bases). Germline V gives CDR1 SNHLY, CDR2 FYNNEI. The V gene lost 8 bases and the J gene lost 7 bases, with 9 bases spanning the gap. The CDR3 is 11 residues long. CDR3 DNA: TGTGCCAGCGACCAGGGGAATGAGCAGTTCTTC. Translated: CASDQGNEQFF.

This sequence joins TRBV24-1 and TRBJ2-3; 9 positions match TRBD2. Germline loops: CDR1 KGHDR, CDR2 SFDVKD. The J segment lost 0 bases and the V segment lost 6 bases, leaving 0 bases of the junction unmatched. The CDR3 loop spans 14 amino acids. The CDR3 DNA is TGTGCCACCAGTCTAGCGGGAAGCACAGATACGCAGTATTTT. Its protein product is CATSLAGSTDTQYF.